The following is a TCR beta chain sequence with its context. As handled by the study authors: Scientists estimated how many nucleated cells there were by amplifying reference gene primers. Generated by immunoSEQ multiplex PCR, the TCRdb table keeps only in-frame clones and is missing some. That table supplies the V and J calls and clone size; D and trimming were determined from the DNA. The table records under 200,000 clones, approximately 91% of them present only once. This entry is derived from a study of blood T cell repertoires in COVID-19. Study-level background: COVID-19 samples from acute and convalescent phases originated in the United States, Italy and Spain.

CDR3 length: 15 residues. Unmatched junction bases numbered 8, after V lost 6 bases and J lost 4 bases. Germline CDR1 LNHDA, CDR2 SQIVND (reference sequence). This clonotype was sampled from a man between 18 and 35 years old with acute or convalescent COVID-19. The sample was peripheral blood. The J gene is TRBJ1-2, the V gene TRBV19; the match to TRBD1 covers 10 bases. CDR3 in amino acids: CASRSGQGPSYGYTF. CDR3 DNA sequence: TGTGCCAGTAGATCGGGACAGGGGCCGTCCTATGGCTACACCTTC. Together with reference TRBV19 and TRBJ1-2, the CDR3 gives the full variable domain: DGGITQSPKYLFRKEGQNVTLSCEQNLNHDAMYWYRQDPGQGLRLIYYSQIVNDFQKGDIAEGYSVSREKKESFPLTVTSAQKNPTAFYLCASRSGQGPSYGYTFGSGTRLTVV.